A single sample is the source of the 27 T cell receptor beta chains below, sequenced in a study of T cell clonotyping in hematopoietic cell transplantation. Only in-frame clones appear in the TCRdb table, and some are missing; sequencing was by immunoSEQ multiplex PCR. This table holds around 14,000 clones, 94% found once. Here the sequenced sample was PBMCs, taken 30 days after allogeneic stem cell transplant. These receptor sequences come from a male patient aged 60 to 75 who had an allogeneic stem cell transplant from an unrelated donor, so the T cells may come from the graft donor. Some clones in this sample may be carry-over from other donors' samples.

The CDR3 reads CSATISYGYTF. CDR3 in DNA: TGCAGTGCTACCATTAGCTATGGCTACACCTTC. The rearrangement links TRBV20-1 to TRBJ1-2; no firm D call. V was shortened by 4 bases and J by 4 bases, with 7 bases between the two germline ends. Germline assignment: CDR1 DFQATT and CDR2 SNEGSKA (reference sequence). This CDR3 has 11 amino acids.

This chain uses TRBV28 with TRBJ1-4; D gene ambiguous. V was trimmed by 3 bases and J by 2 bases, leaving 16 bases between them. This CDR3 has 17 amino acids. Per the germline V gene, CDR1 is MDHEN and CDR2 is SYDVKM. The CDR3 DNA reads as TGTGCCAGCAGTTTTGGGTTCTCTGGTGCCACTAATGAAAAACTGTTTTTT. This encodes CASSFGFSGATNEKLFF. Complete variable domain (other parts from reference TRBV28 and TRBJ1-4): DVKVTQSSRYLVKRTGEKVFLECVQDMDHENMFWYRQDPGLGLRLIYFSYDVKMKEKGDIPEGYSVSREKKERFSLILESASTNQTSMYLCASSFGFSGATNEKLFFGSGTQLSVL.

The chain employs TRBV14 and TRBJ2-7; 11 bases map to TRBD1. CDR1 is SGHDN and CDR2 is FVKESK in the germline V gene. The CDR3 extends over 19 amino acids. V shed 3 bases, J shed 1 base, and the junction held 14 bases outside the gene matches. This CDR3 reads CASSHGTGGGRVRSYEQYF. DNA of the CDR3: TGTGCCAGCAGCCATGGGACAGGGGGTGGTCGTGTCCGGTCCTACGAGCAGTACTTC.

V gene TRBV29-1 combines with J gene TRBJ2-1; tentative D call: TRBD2 (6 bases). V gave up 6 bases and J gave up 6 bases, with 21 bases separating them. CDR1 SQVTM and CDR2 ANQGSEA come from the germline V gene. There are 15 residues in the CDR3. Here the CDR3 reads CSVGGPSGGGNEQFF. The CDR3 nucleotides read TGCAGCGTCGGGGGTCCGAGCGGAGGCGGCAATGAGCAGTTCTTC.

This chain's CDR3 is CASSIGQVSYGYTF. In DNA, the CDR3 is TGCGCCAGCAGCATAGGACAGGTTAGCTATGGCTACACCTTC. The chain has TRBV5-1 and TRBJ1-2, with TRBD1 identical over 7 bases. This CDR3 is built from 14 residues. Germline CDR1 and CDR2: SGHRS and YFSETQ. The ends lost 4 bases at V and 4 bases at J; junction bases unmatched: 7.

This chain links TRBV7-8 with TRBJ1-1; tentatively, D is TRBD1 (6 bases). This CDR3 has 15 amino acids. Per germline, CDR1 SGHVS and CDR2 FQNEAQ. V was shortened by 5 bases and J by 3 bases, with 16 bases between the two germline ends. This CDR3 reads CASSAWDNVYTEAFF. The CDR3 nucleotides are TGTGCCAGCAGCGCCTGGGACAATGTGTACACTGAAGCTTTCTTT.

V and J are TRBV5-1 and TRBJ1-2; D gene ambiguous. The CDR3 spans 14 residues. Trimming pared 4 bases from V and 2 bases from J, leaving 12 bases between. CDR1 and CDR2 (germline): SGHRS, YFSETQ. CDR3 region: CASSPPTGNYGYTF. CDR3 bases: TGCGCCAGCAGCCCACCGACGGGGAACTATGGCTACACCTTC.

This clone was found once. Here the CDR3 reads CASSDPDRTPYEQYF. The DNA of the CDR3 is TGTGCCAGCAGTGATCCTGACAGGACTCCCTACGAGCAGTACTTC. The chain carries TRBV2 and TRBJ2-7, with D perhaps matching TRBD1 (6 bases). This CDR3 spans 15 amino acids. From germline, CDR1 is SNHLY and CDR2 FYNNEI. Trimming removed 3 bases from V and 2 bases from J, with 14 bases in between.

The V and J genes are TRBV5-1 and TRBJ2-2, with D perhaps matching TRBD1 (6 bases). CDR1 is SGHRS, CDR2 YFSETQ, per germline. V lost 2 bases, J lost 3 bases, and 14 bases lay in between. The CDR3 is 16 residues long. CDR3 in amino acids: CASSFQGRSHTGELFF. In DNA, the CDR3 is TGCGCCAGCAGCTTTCAGGGGCGGAGCCACACCGGGGAGCTGTTTTTT.

V and J are TRBV2 and TRBJ2-3; TRBD2 might be the D (5 bases). The CDR3 extends over 14 amino acids. V lost 5 bases, J lost 2 bases, and 11 bases lay in between. The germline CDR1 and CDR2 sequences are SNHLY and FYNNEI. For the CDR3, the DNA is TGTGCCAGCAGTCGGACGGGAAACACAGATACGCAGTATTTT. As protein: CASSRTGNTDTQYF.

V and J are TRBV9 and TRBJ1-6; a possible D gene is TRBD1 (5 bases). The CDR3 length is 15 residues. V lost 0 bases to trimming and J lost 7 bases, with 11 bases between them. The germline V gene encodes CDR1 SGDLS and CDR2 YYNGEE. The CDR3 nucleotides are TGTGCCAGCAGCGTAGCCGGGGCAAGCAATTCACCCCTCCACTTT. It encodes CASSVAGASNSPLHF. The full variable domain, its missing parts supplied by reference TRBV9 and TRBJ1-6, is DSGVTQTPKHLITATGQRVTLRCSPRSGDLSVYWYQQSLDQGLQFLIQYYNGEERAKGNILERFSAQQFPDLHSELNLSSLELGDSALYFCASSVAGASNSPLHFGNGTRLTVT.

This sequence joins TRBV19 and TRBJ2-5; tentative D call: TRBD2 (6 bases). The CDR3 has 16 residues. The ends were cut back, 5 bases at V and 2 bases at J, with 18 bases in the middle. Germline V gene sequence: CDR1 LNHDA, CDR2 SQIVND (reference sequence). The CDR3 nucleotides are TGTGCCAGTAGTCCAAGAGCACGGAGGGAACAAGAGACCCAGTACTTC. It translates to CASSPRARREQETQYF.

This chain links TRBV7-9 with TRBJ1-2; D is uncertain. V was trimmed by 2 bases and J by 0 bases, leaving 13 bases between them. CDR3 size: 16 residues. CDR1 is SEHNR and CDR2 is FQNEAQ in the germline V gene (reference sequence). In DNA form, the CDR3 reads TGTGCCAGCAGCTTATCCCGGGCCCTTACTAACTATGGCTACACCTTC. Protein sequence: CASSLSRALTNYGYTF.

The chain combines TRBV2 with TRBJ1-6; D possibly corresponds to TRBD1 (5 bases). Germline V gene lookup returns CDR1 SNHLY and CDR2 FYNNEI. V was cut by 5 bases and J by 11 bases, with 13 bases left in between. The CDR3 is 13 residues long. DNA for the CDR3: TGTGCCAGCAGTCCGGACATTTTGACACCCCTCCACTTT. The encoded protein is CASSPDILTPLHF.

V is TRBV5-6 and J is TRBJ2-3; 8 bases align to TRBD1. The CDR3 is 16 residues long. With 6 bases clipped from V and 2 bases from J, the junction kept 11 bases outside the gene matches. Germline CDR1 SGHDT, CDR2 YYEEEE. The CDR3 here is CASTKTGVPHTDTQYF. In nucleotides, the CDR3 is TGTGCCAGCACCAAGACAGGGGTTCCCCACACAGATACGCAGTATTTT.

This chain uses TRBV5-8 with TRBJ1-6; D remains unclear. V lost 1 base and J lost 0, with 11 bases in between. The CDR3 sequence is 17 residues long. Looked up from germline, CDR1 is SGHTS and CDR2 is YDEGEE. CDR3: CASSLSVSTSYNSPLHF. The CDR3 DNA sequence: TGTGCCAGCAGCTTGTCTGTATCAACCTCCTATAATTCACCCCTCCACTTT.

The chain combines TRBV25-1 with TRBJ1-1, with TRBD1 matching 7 bases. CDR1 and CDR2 (germline): MGHDK, SYGVNS. The CDR3 totals 13 residues. J lost 4 bases, V lost 6 bases, and 5 bases had no gene match. The CDR3 coding sequence is TGTGCCAGCAGGGGCCAGGGGGGCACTGAAGCTTTCTTT. Translated, it gives CASRGQGGTEAFF.

This chain connects TRBV29-1 to TRBJ2-3; D not certain. V dropped 3 bases and J dropped 3 bases, with 4 bases sitting between them. CDR1 and CDR2 (germline): SQVTM, ANQGSEA. The CDR3 consists of 11 residues. CDR3 bases: TGCAGCGTTGAGGTGACAGATACGCAGTATTTT. Protein: CSVEVTDTQYF.

The chain has TRBV29-1 and TRBJ1-1; tentatively, D is TRBD1 (6 bases). Germline V CDR1 and CDR2: SQVTM, ANQGSEA. V lost 4 bases and J lost 11, with 14 bases in between. The CDR3 has 11 amino acids. CDR3 DNA: TGCAGCGTTGTTGGGGGCAGGTATGCTTTCTTT. It translates to CSVVGGRYAFF. Full variable domain (outside the CDR3, taken from reference TRBV29-1 and TRBJ1-1): SAVISQKPSRDICQRGTSLTIQCQVDSQVTMMFWYRQQPGQSLTLIATANQGSEATYESGFVIDKFPISRPNLTFSTLTVSNMSPEDSSIYLCSVVGGRYAFFGQGTRLTVV.

Here the CDR3 reads CASDPGLAGVIRGQYF. The CDR3 DNA sequence: TGCGCCAGCGATCCGGGACTAGCGGGAGTGATTAGGGGGCAGTACTTC. The rearrangement uses TRBV10-2 and TRBJ2-7, with 14 bases matching TRBD2. CDR1 and CDR2 from the germline V gene are WSHSY and SAAADI. The J segment lost 9 bases and the V segment lost 8 bases, leaving 15 bases of the junction unmatched. The CDR3 length is 16 residues.

The chain is built from TRBV5-1 and TRBJ1-1, with TRBD1 matching 8 bases. The CDR3 consists of 12 residues. J lost 4 bases, V lost 7 bases, and 3 bases had no gene match. Germline loops: CDR1 SGHRS, CDR2 YFSETQ. The CDR3 sequence is CASSTGGTEAFF. As DNA, the CDR3 is TGCGCCAGCTCTACAGGGGGCACTGAAGCTTTCTTT.

The V gene is TRBV2, the J gene TRBJ2-1; possible D gene TRBD1, 7 bases. CDR3 length equals 15 residues. Trimming shortened V by 5 bases and J by 7 bases, and 18 bases separated the two germline ends. CDR1 and CDR2 from the germline V gene are SNHLY and FYNNEI. The CDR3 loop is CASSNDRAGGNEQFF. The CDR3 DNA sequence: TGTGCCAGCAGTAATGACAGGGCCGGGGGAAATGAGCAGTTCTTC.

The chain recombines TRBV19 with TRBJ2-7; a weak D match, TRBD1 (6 bases). CDR3 length: 12 amino acids. Trimming shortened V by 3 bases and J by 9 bases, and 12 bases separated the two germline ends. Germline V gene data show CDR1 as LNHDA and CDR2 as SQIVND (reference sequence). In DNA form, the CDR3 reads TGTGCCAGTAGTATGCTCCAGGGGAGGCAGTACTTC. Encoded protein: CASSMLQGRQYF. The full variable domain, in which reference TRBV19 and TRBJ2-7 provide the parts outside the CDR3, is DGGITQSPKYLFRKEGQNVTLSCEQNLNHDAMYWYRQDPGQGLRLIYYSQIVNDFQKGDIAEGYSVSREKKESFPLTVTSAQKNPTAFYLCASSMLQGRQYFGPGTRLTVT.

This chain links TRBV6-5 with TRBJ2-1, with TRBD2 identical over 10 bases. V shed 6 bases and J 6 bases; nucleotides not matched to a gene: 8. Germline CDR1 is MNHEY and CDR2 is SVGAGI. This CDR3 region has 15 residues. As DNA, the CDR3 is TGTGCCAGCAGGGGGTGGGCTAGCGGGAGCAATGAGCAGTTCTTC. Its protein is CASRGWASGSNEQFF.

The CDR3: CASSLRQLAGGNNEQFF. The DNA for the CDR3 is TGTGCCAGCAGCTTACGACAACTAGCGGGGGGGAACAATGAGCAGTTCTTC. V gene TRBV7-9 combines with J gene TRBJ2-1; 13 bases agree with TRBD2. From germline, CDR1 is SEHNR and CDR2 FQNEAQ (reference sequence). V shed 2 bases and J 5 bases; nucleotides not matched to a gene: 6. CDR3 size: 17 residues. Using reference TRBV7-9 and TRBJ2-1 for the parts outside the CDR3, the full variable domain is DTGVSQNPRHKITKRGQNVTFRCDPISEHNRLYWYRQTLGQGPEFLTYFQNEAQLEKSRLLSDRFSAERPKGSFSTLEIQRTEQGDSAMYLCASSLRQLAGGNNEQFFGPGTRLTVL.

The chain has TRBV5-1 and TRBJ1-5, with TRBD1 identical over 7 bases. The CDR3 contains 16 residues. The germline V gene has CDR1 SGHRS and CDR2 YFSETQ. The V segment lost 0 bases and the J segment 7 bases; nucleotides outside the gene matches: 10. As DNA, the CDR3 is TGCGCCAGCAGCTTGGGTCTAGACAGGGAGATGCAGCCCCAGCATTTT. Its protein is CASSLGLDREMQPQHF.

J is TRBJ2-2 and V is TRBV5-1, with TRBD1 matching 10 bases. Germline-derived CDR1 and CDR2 are SGHRS and YFSETQ. The CDR3 runs 14 residues. Unmatched junction bases numbered 3, after V lost 4 bases and J lost 6 bases. DNA for the CDR3: TGCGCCAGCAGCATCGGACAGGGGGCCGGGGAGCTGTTTTTT. This codes for CASSIGQGAGELFF.